This T cell receptor (beta chain) is drawn from a study of T cells after yellow fever vaccination. General observations from the study: Among primary-vaccination clones, most reappeared after the booster, at 96% for CD4 and 85% to 90% for CD8. Contamination by abundant bulk-population clonotypes could be present in FACS-sorted repertoires.

Comments on this clonotype: As yet, its antigen is unknown.

This CDR3 region has 13 residues. The V end was cut by 8 bases, the J end by 3 bases, with 16 bases between. Germline values: CDR1 DFQATT, CDR2 SNEGSKA (reference sequence). TCRdb processed the 5' RACE reads anew with MiXCR; each CDR3 protein has one entry. The table has about 300,000 distinct CDR3 sequences, roughly 9% seen once. Material: CD4+ T cells sorted from PBMCs, obtained 5 days after the yellow fever booster vaccination. This clonotype was obtained from a man younger than 30 who received the YFV17D yellow fever vaccine. The rearrangement links TRBV20-1 to TRBJ2-5, with no clear D. The CDR3 coding sequence is TGCAGTCCGTCGAAGGGCAGCAAAGAGACCCAGTACTTC. As protein: CSPSKGSKETQYF.